The sequence of this T cell receptor beta chain was determined in a study of Ad26.COV2.S vaccination and SARS-CoV-2 variants. The overall study: Once, or twice with 56 days between doses, Ad26.COV2.S was given intramuscularly.

About this clone itself: The antigen is unknown.

There are 16 residues in the CDR3. Deletions cut 3 bases from V and 0 bases from J, with 10 bases between. In germline, CDR1 is SGDLS, CDR2 YYNGEE. The treatment: about 20 received Ad26.COV2.S at low or high dose, single or two shots; five or six received placebo; per-sample allocation not given. At day 63 after the first vaccine or placebo injection, samples were drawn. Recruitment in Boston yielded a donor of adult age, 18-55 years. Here immunoSEQ multiplex PCR was the method, and the copy in TCRdb shows in-frame clones only, minus some. The sample holds some 350,000 clones, approximately 81% seen once. Points from the study as a whole: Breadth measured for non-spike TCRs was similar across vaccine and placebo recipients. Estimates derived from TCR breadth and depth analyses may have underestimated total T cell responses.

This chain uses TRBV9 with TRBJ2-6; TRBD2 might be the D (5 bases). The TCR sequence derives from a person aged 18 to 59 who received the Ad26.COV2.S COVID-19 vaccine or a placebo. Sequences were derived from peripheral blood, sampled in a trial of Ad26.COV2.S vaccine versus placebo. The CDR3: CASSDPRGSGANVLTF. The CDR3 coding sequence is TGTGCCAGCAGCGACCCCCGGGGCTCTGGGGCCAACGTCCTGACTTTC.